The 9 T cell receptor beta chains below were found in one sample sequenced in a study of shared clonotypes between healthy human individuals (dated by TCRdb to 2020 to 2021). Libraries were constructed by the immunoSEQ multiplex PCR assay. The table was pulled from immuneACCESS by TCRdb, which kept in-frame rearrangements only. Such tables lose some clones; where checked, under half of the loss comes from unresolved V genes, and the rest has no known cause. Counted in this sample were millions of clones; about 92% of them appeared once. The biggest ten clones account for 0.39% of the sample. Sequencing was performed on naive CD4+ T cells from PBMCs. What this sample's cell subset or site label stands for: CD45RA+ positively selected. The receptors here all came from a man younger than 30 in good health. Some clones in this sample may be carry-over from other donors' samples.

The rearrangement uses TRBV5-1 and TRBJ2-7; 9 positions agree with TRBD1. V gave up 5 bases and J gave up 1 base; unmatched junction bases: 7. CDR3 length equals 15 residues. Germline values: CDR1 SGHRS, CDR2 YFSETQ. The CDR3 coding sequence is TGCGCCAGCAGGCGGGACAGGGACGTTTCCTACGAGCAGTACTTC. Translation gives CASRRDRDVSYEQYF.

V and J are TRBV5-1 and TRBJ2-3, with D possibly TRBD1 on 5 matching bases. Germline assignment: CDR1 SGHRS and CDR2 YFSETQ. The CDR3 is made up of 17 amino acids. Trimming took off 5 bases at V and 3 bases at J, with 22 bases between the two ends. CDR3 nucleotide sequence: TGCGCCAGCAGTACCAGTGGGGTTGGGGCGTTTACAGATACGCAGTATTTT. Its translation is CASSTSGVGAFTDTQYF.

CDR3 sequence: CASSLGSPSNRGGTYGYTF. The DNA for the CDR3 is TGTGCCAGCAGCTTAGGTTCTCCCTCCAACAGGGGAGGAACCTATGGCTACACCTTC. The chain is built from TRBV7-2 and TRBJ1-2; 7 bases align to TRBD1. Per the germline V gene, CDR1 is SGHTA and CDR2 is FQGNSA. This CDR3 has 19 residues. The V gene end was trimmed by 1 base and the J gene end by 4 bases; junction bases not matched to a gene: 18.

This clone was seen only once. The CDR3 spells CASRGGEMVYEQYF. The CDR3 DNA reads as TGCGCCAGCAGGGGGGGCGAAATGGTCTACGAGCAGTACTTC. The chain links TRBV5-1 to TRBJ2-7, with D perhaps matching TRBD1 or TRBD2 (6 bases each). The CDR3 is made up of 14 amino acids. V gave up 5 bases and J gave up 3 bases, with 15 bases separating them. Germline CDR1 SGHRS, CDR2 YFSETQ.

V is TRBV7-9 and J is TRBJ2-7, with unresolved D. V lost 9 bases and J lost 3, with 9 bases in between. The CDR3 is 11 amino acids. Germline CDR1 and CDR2: SEHNR and FQNEAQ (reference sequence). The CDR3 spells CASLSGYEQYF. DNA for the CDR3: TGTGCCAGTCTCTCGGGCTACGAGCAGTACTTC.

The chain joins TRBV7-9 to TRBJ2-7, with 11 bases lining up with TRBD2. The germline V gene has CDR1 SEHNR and CDR2 FQNEAQ (reference sequence). The junction had 3 bases not matched to a gene; V was cut back by 4 bases and J by 7 bases. The CDR3 is made up of 13 amino acids. In DNA, the CDR3 is TGTGCCAGCAGCTCCATAGCGGGGGGGGAGCAGTACTTC. This encodes CASSSIAGGEQYF. Full variable domain (remainder filled in from reference TRBV7-9 and TRBJ2-7): DTGVSQNPRHKITKRGQNVTFRCDPISEHNRLYWYRQTLGQGPEFLTYFQNEAQLEKSRLLSDRFSAERPKGSFSTLEIQRTEQGDSAMYLCASSSIAGGEQYFGPGTRLTVT.

The gene calls are TRBV7-9 and TRBJ2-7; 14 nucleotides agree with TRBD2. This CDR3 has 18 amino acids. V dropped 0 bases and J dropped 3; count of bases not matched to a gene: 7. The germline V gene has CDR1 SEHNR and CDR2 FQNEAQ (reference sequence). CDR3 coding DNA: TGTGCCAGCAGCTTAGCCCCCGGACTAGCGGGAGGCTACTACGAGCAGTACTTC. It specifies CASSLAPGLAGGYYEQYF. The whole variable domain, filled in from reference TRBV7-9 and TRBJ2-7, reads DTGVSQNPRHKITKRGQNVTFRCDPISEHNRLYWYRQTLGQGPEFLTYFQNEAQLEKSRLLSDRFSAERPKGSFSTLEIQRTEQGDSAMYLCASSLAPGLAGGYYEQYFGPGTRLTVT.

The rearrangement links TRBV5-1 to TRBJ2-5; 7 bases are shared with TRBD1. Germline CDR1 reads SGHRS; CDR2 reads YFSETQ. With V trimmed by 0 bases and J by 2 bases, 7 bases remained unmatched. The CDR3 contains 16 residues. CDR3 in amino acids: CASSLAPTGAQETQYF. CDR3 bases: TGCGCCAGCAGCTTGGCCCCAACAGGGGCTCAAGAGACCCAGTACTTC.

V gene TRBV28 combines with J gene TRBJ2-1, with D unresolved. CDR1 and CDR2 from the germline V gene are MDHEN and SYDVKM. The CDR3 loop spans 16 amino acids. V lost 8 bases and J 5 bases, leaving 22 bases between the germline ends. Here the CDR3 reads CASPPSTSQNNNEQFF. In nucleotides, the CDR3 is TGTGCCAGCCCCCCCTCGACATCACAAAACAACAATGAGCAGTTCTTC. The full variable domain, in which reference TRBV28 and TRBJ2-1 provide the parts outside the CDR3, is DVKVTQSSRYLVKRTGEKVFLECVQDMDHENMFWYRQDPGLGLRLIYFSYDVKMKEKGDIPEGYSVSREKKERFSLILESASTNQTSMYLCASPPSTSQNNNEQFFGPGTRLTVL.